These 8 T cell receptor beta chains share one sample of origin, sequenced in a study of cytomegalovirus exposure and HLA in healthy donors. The PCR contained 60 Vbeta and 13 Jbeta primers. This table comes from immunoSEQ multiplex PCR, and its TCRdb copy is limited to in-frame clones, with some not included. The table has roughly 160,000 clones, 80% to 90% seen once. The source material was PBMCs. The source of these receptors is a woman in her twenties or thirties in good health and CMV-seropositive.

This chain uses TRBV11-2 with TRBJ2-1; 13 bases line up with TRBD2. CDR1 is SGHAT, CDR2 FQNNGV, per germline. CDR3 length: 19 residues. V was pared by 5 bases and J by 0 bases, with 10 bases of the junction left unmatched. The CDR3 bases are TGTGCCAGCAGCCTTACACTAGCGGGGGGGGGAGTCTCCTACAATGAGCAGTTCTTC. Protein product: CASSLTLAGGGVSYNEQFF.

The CDR3 region is CASSVSGTRGFNEQFF. The CDR3 DNA is TGTGCCAGCAGCGTTTCCGGGACTAGAGGGTTCAATGAGCAGTTCTTC. V is TRBV9 and J is TRBJ2-1, with TRBD2 matching 8 bases. CDR1 SGDLS and CDR2 YYNGEE come from the germline V gene. J lost 6 bases, V lost 2 bases, and 10 bases had no gene match. CDR3 size: 16 residues.

The gene calls are TRBV4-2 and TRBJ2-3; 8 positions agree with TRBD2. J lost 1 base, V lost 0 bases, and 6 bases had no gene match. CDR3 length: 17 residues. The V gene's germline CDR1 is LGHNA and CDR2 YNFKEQ. CDR3 sequence (DNA): TGTGCCAGCAGCCAAGATGCTGCGCGGGGGGGCACAGATACGCAGTATTTT. Its translation is CASSQDAARGGTDTQYF.

V is TRBV27 and J is TRBJ1-3; D ambiguous. The length of the CDR3 is 13 residues. The V gene's germline CDR1 is MNHEY and CDR2 SMNVEV (reference sequence). Between the trimmed V and J ends, which lost 3 bases and 0 bases, there was a span of 3 bases. DNA of the CDR3: TGTGCCAGCAGTTTTAGCTCTGGAAACACCATATATTTT. Its translation is CASSFSSGNTIYF.

This chain joins TRBV27 and TRBJ2-1, with TRBD1 matching 8 bases. Looked up from germline, CDR1 is MNHEY and CDR2 is SMNVEV (reference sequence). This CDR3 comprises 14 residues. V lost 11 bases and J lost 2; bases outside the gene matches: 8. CDR3 in DNA: TGTGCCGGACAGGGCGGCGGGGCCTACAATGAGCAGTTCTTC. Protein sequence: CAGQGGGAYNEQFF.

The rearrangement uses TRBV29-1 and TRBJ2-7; D not resolved. The germline V and J ends were trimmed by 5 bases and 0 bases, with 11 bases remaining between them. This CDR3 has 13 amino acids. Germline CDR1 and CDR2: SQVTM and ANQGSEA. In DNA, the CDR3 is TGCAGCGTTCAGGCTCCGAGCTCCTACGAGCAGTACTTC. Amino acids: CSVQAPSSYEQYF.

The rearrangement links TRBV2 to TRBJ2-7; D is uncertain. The V gene's germline CDR1 is SNHLY and CDR2 FYNNEI. The CDR3 has 14 residues. V lost 6 bases, J lost 3 bases, and 15 bases lay in between. CDR3 residues: CASRNSLLGYEQYF. The CDR3 DNA follows: TGTGCCAGCAGAAATTCTCTACTTGGCTACGAGCAGTACTTC.

This chain links TRBV28 with TRBJ2-7; 7 bases line up with TRBD2. V shed 5 bases and J 6 bases; nucleotides not matched to a gene: 7. The CDR3 is 13 residues long. CDR1 is MDHEN and CDR2 is SYDVKM in the germline V gene. The CDR3 bases are TGTGCCAGCAGTGCCCCTCCGGGGGGCGAGCAGTACTTC. Encoded protein: CASSAPPGGEQYF.